The 15 T cell receptor beta chains given below trace back to one sample, sequenced in a study of shared clonotypes between healthy human individuals. The table came from immunoSEQ multiplex PCR; TCRdb's copy has only in-frame clones and leaves some out. The data show some 2,100,000 clones, approximately 96% seen once. The source material was naive CD4+ T cells sorted from blood. Noted subset: CD45RA+ positively selected. These receptors were obtained from a man aged 18 to 29 in good health.

The rearrangement links TRBV2 to TRBJ2-2, with D perhaps TRBD2 (5 bases). V was clipped by 7 bases and J by 6 bases, with 12 bases between them. CDR3 size: 13 residues. The germline V gene has CDR1 SNHLY and CDR2 FYNNEI. CDR3 protein: CASTASSAGELFF. The DNA for the CDR3 is TGTGCCAGCACGGCTAGCAGTGCCGGGGAGCTGTTTTTT.

Only one count was recorded for this clone. Other nucleotide sequences in the sample specify the same CDR3. V and J are TRBV5-1 and TRBJ1-5, with D hard to call. Trimming took 0 bases from V and 4 from J, leaving 5 bases between them. The CDR3 is 13 residues long. From germline, CDR1 is SGHRS and CDR2 YFSETQ. This CDR3 reads CASSLDGNQPQHF. The CDR3 region has the DNA TGCGCCAGCAGCTTGGATGGAAATCAGCCCCAGCATTTT.

The J gene is TRBJ1-2, the V gene TRBV4-1, with D perhaps matching TRBD1 (5 bases). There are 15 residues in the CDR3. CDR1 is MGHRA, CDR2 YSYEKL, per germline. V was cut by 1 base and J by 6 bases, with 15 bases left in between. The CDR3 nucleotides read TGCGCCAGCAGCCAAGCTCTGCCGGGGCCCCATGGCTACACCTTC. The encoded protein is CASSQALPGPHGYTF.

V gene TRBV5-1 combines with J gene TRBJ1-1, with a tentative D call TRBD1 (5 bases). Germline V gives CDR1 SGHRS, CDR2 YFSETQ. V gave up 6 bases and J gave up 0 bases, with 12 bases separating them. CDR3 size: 14 residues. The CDR3 sequence: CASIRDPMNTEAFF. In nucleotides, the CDR3 is TGCGCCAGCATTCGGGACCCCATGAACACTGAAGCTTTCTTT.

The chain recombines TRBV28 with TRBJ2-2; D might be TRBD1 (5 bases). Between the trimmed V and J ends, which lost 6 bases and 6 bases, there was a span of 5 bases. Germline V gene sequence: CDR1 MDHEN, CDR2 SYDVKM. This CDR3 spans 11 amino acids. CDR3 protein: CASRGPGELFF. As DNA, the CDR3 is TGTGCCAGCAGGGGGCCCGGGGAGCTGTTTTTT.

The chain uses TRBV4-2 and TRBJ1-5, with D possibly matching TRBD1 (6 bases). Germline loops: CDR1 LGHNA, CDR2 YNFKEQ. The CDR3 extends over 16 amino acids. V shed 4 bases and J shed 3 bases, with 16 bases lying between them. The CDR3 protein is CASSPVAAGDNQPQHF. For the CDR3, the DNA is TGTGCCAGCAGCCCTGTTGCGGCAGGGGACAATCAGCCCCAGCATTTT.

This chain uses TRBV5-1 with TRBJ1-1; D gene ambiguous. The CDR3 totals 13 residues. The germline V and J ends were trimmed by 2 bases and 1 base, with 6 bases remaining between them. Germline V gives CDR1 SGHRS, CDR2 YFSETQ. CDR3 DNA sequence: TGCGCCAGCAGCTTCAACGAGAACACTGAAGCTTTCTTT. Protein sequence: CASSFNENTEAFF.

J is TRBJ2-5 and V is TRBV11-2; possible D gene TRBD1, 6 bases. Between the trimmed V and J ends, which lost 2 bases and 3 bases, there was a span of 16 bases. CDR1 is SGHAT and CDR2 is FQNNGV in the germline V gene. This CDR3 region has 16 residues. The CDR3: CASSLSLVAGEETQYF. The CDR3 DNA follows: TGTGCCAGCAGCTTATCGCTGGTGGCAGGGGAAGAGACCCAGTACTTC.

This chain's CDR3 is CSVTGQGAYEQYF. As DNA, the CDR3 is TGCAGCGTTACCGGACAGGGGGCCTACGAGCAGTACTTC. The chain uses TRBV29-1 and TRBJ2-5, with 10 bases that match TRBD1. TRBJ2-7 explains the end of the DNA better; the J call may be wrong. Germline CDR1 SQVTM, CDR2 ANQGSEA. The CDR3 extends over 13 amino acids.

Comments on this clone: The sample holds other DNA sequences that translate to the same CDR3. The CDR3 DNA is TGCAGCGTAGGGACAGGGGCGAACACTGAAGCTTTCTTT. It yields the protein CSVGTGANTEAFF. The chain has TRBV29-1 and TRBJ1-1, with 10 bases identical to TRBD1. The germline V gene has CDR1 SQVTM and CDR2 ANQGSEA. This CDR3 is built from 13 residues. Trimming cost V 6 bases and J 1 base; bases outside gene matches: 2.

V gene TRBV9 combines with J gene TRBJ2-3; TRBD2 might be the D (5 bases). Trimming removed 4 bases at V and 3 bases at J, with 12 bases between. In germline, CDR1 is SGDLS, CDR2 YYNGEE. CDR3 size: 14 residues. The CDR3 DNA reads TGTGCCAGCAGCCCAAGTGAGGGAACAGATACGCAGTATTTT. Translated, it gives CASSPSEGTDTQYF.

The chain couples TRBV14 to TRBJ2-7, with D tentatively TRBD2 (6 bases). The ends were cut back, 0 bases at V and 9 bases at J, with 21 bases in the middle. Germline V gene data show CDR1 as SGHDN and CDR2 as FVKESK. The CDR3 is made up of 16 amino acids. The chain's CDR3 is CASSQDIGLATHAQYF. The CDR3 nucleotides are TGTGCCAGCAGCCAAGACATAGGGCTAGCGACTCACGCGCAGTACTTC.

The CDR3 bases are TGTGCCAGCTGGAACGGGAAGACAGGGGTCAATTCACCCCTCCACTTT. This gives the protein CASWNGKTGVNSPLHF. V gene TRBV2 combines with J gene TRBJ1-6; TRBD1 matches at 8 bases. The germline V gene encodes CDR1 SNHLY and CDR2 FYNNEI. The V and J ends lost 8 bases and 7 bases, in that order; junction bases with no gene match: 13. The CDR3 totals 16 residues.

V is TRBV6-5 and J is TRBJ1-5, with D possibly TRBD1 on 6 matching bases. The V gene's germline CDR1 is MNHEY and CDR2 SVGAGI. The ends were cut back, 6 bases at V and 7 bases at J, with 16 bases in the middle. The CDR3 loop spans 14 amino acids. The CDR3 spells CASSPDRIGQPQHF. CDR3 nucleotides: TGTGCCAGCAGCCCAGACAGGATCGGGCAGCCCCAGCATTTT.

In regard to this clone: Other DNA variants within this sample encode the same CDR3. This rearrangement joins TRBV2 to TRBJ2-1; the match to TRBD1 covers 9 bases. The V gene's germline CDR1 is SNHLY and CDR2 FYNNEI. V was clipped by 4 bases and J by 1 base; unmatched bases: 2. The CDR3 has 15 residues. CDR3 DNA sequence: TGTGCCAGCAGTGTCGACAGGGGGTCCTACAATGAGCAGTTCTTC. It specifies CASSVDRGSYNEQFF.